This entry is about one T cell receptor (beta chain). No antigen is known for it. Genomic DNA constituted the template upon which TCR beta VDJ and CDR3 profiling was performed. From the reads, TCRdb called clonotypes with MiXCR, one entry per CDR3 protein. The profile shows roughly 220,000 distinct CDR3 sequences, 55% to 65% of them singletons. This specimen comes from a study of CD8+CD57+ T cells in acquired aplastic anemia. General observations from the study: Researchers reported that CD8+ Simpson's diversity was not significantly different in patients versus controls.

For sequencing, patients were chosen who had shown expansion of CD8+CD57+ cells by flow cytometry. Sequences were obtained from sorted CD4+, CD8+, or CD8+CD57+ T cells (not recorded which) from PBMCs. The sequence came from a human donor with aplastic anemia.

CDR3 coding DNA: TGTGCCAGCAGCGTCCAGGGTGTTGGGGACAATGAGCAGTTCTTC. Translation: CASSVQGVGDNEQFF. The V gene is TRBV9, the J gene TRBJ2-1; TRBD1 might be the D (5 bases). V was cut by 2 bases and J by 5 bases, with 14 bases left in between. From germline, CDR1 is SGDLS and CDR2 YYNGEE. The CDR3 has 15 residues.